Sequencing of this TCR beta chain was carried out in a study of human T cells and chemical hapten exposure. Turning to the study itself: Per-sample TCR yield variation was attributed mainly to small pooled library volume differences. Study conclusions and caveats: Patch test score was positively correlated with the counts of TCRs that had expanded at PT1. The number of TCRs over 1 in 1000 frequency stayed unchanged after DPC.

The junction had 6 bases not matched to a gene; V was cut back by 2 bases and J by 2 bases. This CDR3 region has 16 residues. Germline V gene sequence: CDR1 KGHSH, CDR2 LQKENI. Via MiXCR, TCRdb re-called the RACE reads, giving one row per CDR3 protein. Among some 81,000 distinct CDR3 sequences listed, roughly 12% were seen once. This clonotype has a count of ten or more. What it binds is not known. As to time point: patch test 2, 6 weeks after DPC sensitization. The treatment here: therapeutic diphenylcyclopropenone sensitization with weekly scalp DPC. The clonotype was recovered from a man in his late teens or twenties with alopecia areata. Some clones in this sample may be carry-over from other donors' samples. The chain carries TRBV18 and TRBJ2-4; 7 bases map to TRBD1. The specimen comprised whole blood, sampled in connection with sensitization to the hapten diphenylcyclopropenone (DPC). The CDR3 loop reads CASSPSAGGPKNIQYF. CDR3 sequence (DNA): TGTGCCAGCTCACCATCGGCAGGGGGTCCCAAAAACATTCAGTACTTC.